The 29 T cell receptor beta chains listed next were all sequenced from one sample in a study of shared clonotypes between healthy human individuals. Positive CCR7 selection of CD45RO-negative cells yielded the naive CD8 cells, and terminally differentiated effector memory CD45RA+ cells were excluded. Clones were sequenced by immunoSEQ multiplex PCR, and TCRdb holds only the in-frame ones, with some missing. The table lists under 2,000,000 clones, around 96% of them singletons. Sequenced material: naive CD8+ T cells sorted from blood. Source of these receptors: a man between 18 and 35 years old in good health.

The rearrangement links TRBV28 to TRBJ1-3, with TRBD1 matching 8 bases. The V gene end was trimmed by 6 bases and the J gene end by 2 bases; junction bases not matched to a gene: 6. This CDR3 has 15 amino acids. CDR1 and CDR2 (germline): MDHEN, SYDVKM. CDR3 DNA sequence: TGTGCCAGCAGAGCGACAGGGGCACCTGGAAACACCATATATTTT. Amino acids: CASRATGAPGNTIYF.

This clone was seen only once. The chain joins TRBV19 to TRBJ1-2; TRBD1 aligns across 7 bases. V was pared by 3 bases and J by 4 bases, with 8 bases of the junction left unmatched. The CDR3 is made up of 15 amino acids. The V gene's germline CDR1 is LNHDA and CDR2 SQIVND (reference sequence). CDR3 sequence: CASSISGTELYGYTF. In DNA, the CDR3 is TGTGCCAGTAGTATTTCCGGGACAGAGCTCTATGGCTACACCTTC.

The chain has TRBV6-5 and TRBJ1-2; D is ambiguous. The CDR3 loop spans 13 amino acids. Germline V gives CDR1 MNHEY, CDR2 SVGAGI. V gave up 0 bases and J gave up 7 bases, with 9 bases separating them. The CDR3 DNA reads as TGTGCCAGCAGTTACTCGACGGGTGGTGGCTACACCTTC. Translating gives CASSYSTGGGYTF.

The chain uses TRBV6-4 and TRBJ2-3, with TRBD2 as a possible D gene (5 bases). This CDR3 has 17 amino acids. Germline V gene sequence: CDR1 MRHNA, CDR2 SNTAGT. Trimming stripped 4 bases from V and 6 bases from J, with 23 bases between. CDR3 DNA sequence: TGTGCCAGCAGTGCTTATCCCAGCGGTCCCCTTGCGGATACGCAGTATTTT. Its translation: CASSAYPSGPLADTQYF.

V is TRBV4-1 and J is TRBJ2-1; D is perhaps TRBD1 or TRBD2 (5 bases each). The CDR3 is 15 amino acids. Germline-derived CDR1 and CDR2 are MGHRA and YSYEKL. V dropped 4 bases and J dropped 5 bases, with 15 bases sitting between them. In DNA form, the CDR3 reads TGCGCCAGCAGCCCCCGGGGCTATGGCGACAATGAGCAGTTCTTC. Amino acids: CASSPRGYGDNEQFF.

The V and J genes are TRBV27 and TRBJ1-5; no clear D. Between the trimmed V and J ends, which lost 7 bases and 5 bases, there was a span of 18 bases. CDR1 MNHEY and CDR2 SMNVEV come from the germline V gene (reference sequence). The CDR3 is 15 residues long. CDR3 bases: TGTGCCAGCAAAATTGCCTATGAAGGCGATCAGCCCCAGCATTTT. It codes for CASKIAYEGDQPQHF.

This chain links TRBV27 with TRBJ2-1; D might be TRBD1 or TRBD2, each matching 5 bases. Germline V CDR1 and CDR2: MNHEY, SMNVEV (reference sequence). V was pared by 8 bases and J by 4 bases, with 12 bases between. CDR3 length equals 13 residues. The CDR3 DNA reads TGTGCCAGCGGATGGGACGGTTACAATGAGCAGTTCTTC. Amino acid sequence: CASGWDGYNEQFF.

J is TRBJ2-7 and V is TRBV11-2, with 7 bases matching TRBD1. This CDR3 comprises 15 residues. V lost 1 base to trimming and J lost 2 bases; unmatched junction nucleotides: 5. From germline, CDR1 is SGHAT and CDR2 FQNNGV. CDR3 DNA sequence: TGTGCCAGCAGCTTAGGGTCCGGGACAGCCTACGAGCAGTACTTC. It codes for CASSLGSGTAYEQYF.

The chain recombines TRBV18 with TRBJ2-7; D is possibly TRBD2 (6 bases). This CDR3 comprises 15 residues. Germline V gives CDR1 KGHSH, CDR2 LQKENI. Trimming shortened V by 0 bases and J by 3 bases, and 12 bases separated the two germline ends. CDR3: CASSPPERVSYEQYF. In DNA, the CDR3 is TGTGCCAGCTCACCACCGGAGCGGGTCAGCTACGAGCAGTACTTC.

This rearrangement joins TRBV7-9 to TRBJ2-1, with D perhaps TRBD1 or TRBD2 (5 bases each). This CDR3 region has 13 residues. V lost 7 bases, J lost 5 bases, and 12 bases lay in between. Germline loops: CDR1 SEHNR, CDR2 FQNEAQ (reference sequence). In nucleotides, the CDR3 is TGTGCCAGCATCCCGAGGGGAGACAATGAGCAGTTCTTC. It translates to CASIPRGDNEQFF.

The chain has TRBV5-4 and TRBJ2-2; D gene unclear. Germline V gives CDR1 SGHNT, CDR2 YYREEE (reference sequence). Trimming left V 2 bases short and J 6 bases short, with 11 bases between. The CDR3 runs 14 residues. CDR3 residues: CASSFGELAGELFF. CDR3 in DNA: TGTGCCAGCAGCTTCGGAGAGTTGGCCGGGGAGCTGTTTTTT.

Details on this clone: The same CDR3 also results from other DNA sequences found in this sample. The chain joins TRBV11-2 to TRBJ2-7, with 7 bases matching TRBD1. The germline V gene has CDR1 SGHAT and CDR2 FQNNGV. The CDR3 loop spans 15 amino acids. V shed 1 base, J shed 2 bases, and the junction held 5 bases outside the gene matches. The CDR3 is CASSLGSGGTYEQYF. The CDR3 coding sequence is TGTGCCAGCAGCTTAGGGTCAGGGGGAACCTACGAGCAGTACTTC.

The genes are TRBV12-5 and TRBJ1-4; 7 bases are a match to TRBD1. The germline gives CDR1 LGHNT, CDR2 FRNRAP. The ends lost 2 bases at V and 8 bases at J; junction bases unmatched: 11. There are 16 residues in the CDR3. The CDR3 nucleotides are TGTGCTAGTGGTTTGCTATCCGACAGGGAGGGAGAAAAACTGTTTTTT. Translating gives CASGLLSDREGEKLFF.

This sequence joins TRBV4-1 and TRBJ2-2; D gene unclear. Trimming pared 4 bases from V and 7 bases from J, leaving 10 bases between. This CDR3 is built from 13 residues. CDR1 is MGHRA and CDR2 is YSYEKL in the germline V gene. CDR3 DNA sequence: TGCGCCAGCAGCCGGATCCAAATCGGGGAGCTGTTTTTT. Translating gives CASSRIQIGELFF.

The chain combines TRBV10-3 with TRBJ2-3; 10 nucleotides match TRBD2. CDR1 is ENHRY and CDR2 is SYGVKD in the germline V gene. Unmatched junction bases numbered 7, after V lost 0 bases and J lost 4 bases. The CDR3 length is 17 residues. DNA of the CDR3: TGTGCCATCAGTGAGTCGGAAAATAGCGGGAGGTCAGATACGCAGTATTTT. Amino acids: CAISESENSGRSDTQYF.

This clone was counted a single time. The sample carries other DNA sequences with the same CDR3. The chain uses TRBV10-2 and TRBJ2-1; unclear D gene. Germline V gives CDR1 WSHSY, CDR2 SAAADI. V dropped 0 bases and J dropped 5 bases, with 5 bases sitting between them. This CDR3 spans 13 amino acids. Written as DNA, the CDR3 is TGCGCCAGCAGTGAGTCCCCGGACAATGAGCAGTTCTTC. This gives the protein CASSESPDNEQFF.

The chain uses TRBV5-4 and TRBJ1-6; the match to TRBD1 covers 9 bases. Germline CDR1 reads SGHNT; CDR2 reads YYREEE (reference sequence). The CDR3 is 15 residues long. The ends lost 4 bases at V and 10 bases at J; junction bases unmatched: 9. This CDR3 reads CASSVGQGVGSPLHF. CDR3 nucleotides: TGTGCCAGCAGCGTGGGACAGGGAGTGGGATCACCCCTCCACTTT.

V gene TRBV2 combines with J gene TRBJ2-1, with 7 bases that match TRBD1. Losses at the gene ends were 7 bases for V and 1 base for J; bases not matched to a gene: 4. CDR1 is SNHLY, CDR2 FYNNEI, per germline. The CDR3 covers 14 residues. In DNA, the CDR3 is TGTGCCAGCAAAGGGACAGTATCCTACAATGAGCAGTTCTTC. Residues: CASKGTVSYNEQFF.

Only a few counts were recorded for this clone. The chain combines TRBV27 with TRBJ2-1; the match to TRBD2 covers 11 bases. The CDR3 length is 16 residues. V lost 6 bases, J lost 5 bases, and 9 bases stayed unmatched. The germline V gene encodes CDR1 MNHEY and CDR2 SMNVEV (reference sequence). The DNA for the CDR3 is TGTGCCAGCAGCCTTCTAGCGGGAGGTACCCACAATGAGCAGTTCTTC. Amino acid sequence: CASSLLAGGTHNEQFF.

The chain recombines TRBV27 with TRBJ2-7; 9 bases map to TRBD2. Looked up from germline, CDR1 is MNHEY and CDR2 is SMNVEV (reference sequence). The length of the CDR3 is 13 residues. The ends lost 6 bases at V and 0 bases at J; junction bases unmatched: 0. CDR3 region: CASRGLASYEQYF. The CDR3 DNA sequence: TGTGCCAGCAGGGGACTAGCCTCCTACGAGCAGTACTTC.

This sequence joins TRBV9 and TRBJ2-3; D perhaps matches TRBD1 (6 bases). This CDR3 is built from 16 residues. V shed 9 bases and J shed 0 bases, with 20 bases lying between them. Germline CDR1 is SGDLS and CDR2 is YYNGEE. The CDR3 is CATSQGLAVSTDTQYF. CDR3 DNA: TGTGCCACCTCGCAGGGGCTAGCCGTGAGCACAGATACGCAGTATTTT.

This chain links TRBV5-6 with TRBJ2-7, with a possible D match to TRBD2 (6 bases). Germline loops: CDR1 SGHDT, CDR2 YYEEEE. V was cut by 0 bases and J by 4 bases, with 17 bases left in between. This CDR3 has 16 residues. This CDR3 reads CASSLAPREIPYEQYF. CDR3 nucleotide sequence: TGTGCCAGCAGCTTGGCCCCCCGGGAGATACCTTACGAGCAGTACTTC.

The CDR3 DNA reads TGTGCCACCAGCAGAGTGTTCGGGACAGGGGGCTACTCTATCGATACGCAGTATTTT. This translates into CATSRVFGTGGYSIDTQYF. The gene calls are TRBV15 and TRBJ2-3, with 12 positions matching TRBD1. Germline-derived CDR1 and CDR2 are LNHNV and YYDKDF (reference sequence). CDR3 length: 19 residues. Trimming cost V 1 base and J 6 bases; bases outside gene matches: 14.

A note on this clone: Other DNA sequences in the same sample also yield this CDR3. The CDR3 DNA is TGCGCCAGCAGCCTCCGGGAAACCTACGAGCAGTACTTC. Translation: CASSLRETYEQYF. The rearrangement uses TRBV4-1 and TRBJ2-7; possible D gene TRBD2, 5 bases. The CDR3 has 13 amino acids. Trimming cost V 4 bases and J 2 bases, with 9 bases left between them. Per germline, CDR1 MGHRA and CDR2 YSYEKL.

The CDR3 DNA reads TGTGCCAGTAGTATAGACCTTGAAACGGGACAGGTCTATGGCTACACCTTC. It is translated as CASSIDLETGQVYGYTF. The rearrangement joins TRBV19 to TRBJ1-2, with 8 bases aligning to TRBD1. CDR3 length: 17 residues. Germline-derived CDR1 and CDR2 are LNHDA and SQIVND (reference sequence). V shed 0 bases and J 4 bases; nucleotides not matched to a gene: 10. Drawing the rest from reference TRBV19 and TRBJ1-2, the complete variable domain is DGGITQSPKYLFRKEGQNVTLSCEQNLNHDAMYWYRQDPGQGLRLIYYSQIVNDFQKGDIAEGYSVSREKKESFPLTVTSAQKNPTAFYLCASSIDLETGQVYGYTFGSGTRLTVV.

The chain joins TRBV6-5 to TRBJ2-7; no definite D call. V lost 0 bases, J lost 6 bases, and 9 bases lay in between. This CDR3 has 13 amino acids. Germline lookup yields CDR1 MNHEY and CDR2 SVGAGI. Here the CDR3 reads CASSYSVVGEQYF. As DNA, the CDR3 is TGTGCCAGCAGTTACTCGGTAGTTGGCGAGCAGTACTTC.

The gene calls are TRBV15 and TRBJ2-5, with D possibly being TRBD1 or TRBD2 (6 bases each). The CDR3 loop spans 15 amino acids. V gave up 8 bases and J gave up 5 bases, with 21 bases separating them. Germline V CDR1 and CDR2: LNHNV, YYDKDF (reference sequence). CDR3 coding DNA: TGTGCCACCGGAGAAGTGTACGGGGGCCGGGAGACCCAGTACTTC. Translated: CATGEVYGGRETQYF.

As concerns this clone: Other nucleotide sequences in the sample specify the same CDR3. The J gene is TRBJ2-7, the V gene TRBV4-3; the D call may be TRBD1 or TRBD2 (5 bases each). The CDR3 runs to 13 residues. CDR1 is LGHNA, CDR2 YSLEER, per germline. The V end was cut by 0 bases, the J end by 4 bases, with 7 bases between. CDR3 sequence reads: CASSQDWGYEQYF. CDR3 DNA sequence: TGCGCCAGCAGCCAAGACTGGGGGTACGAGCAGTACTTC.

The rearrangement joins TRBV27 to TRBJ1-4, with D possibly matching TRBD1 (6 bases). Trimming left V 5 bases short and J 5 bases short, with 15 bases between. This CDR3 comprises 15 residues. Germline CDR1 and CDR2: MNHEY and SMNVEV (reference sequence). The CDR3 loop is CASSPEGHVNEKLFF. The CDR3 bases are TGTGCCAGCAGTCCGGAGGGACATGTCAATGAAAAACTGTTTTTT. Filled out from reference TRBV27 and TRBJ1-4, the complete variable domain reads EAQVTQNPRYLITVTGKKLTVTCSQNMNHEYMSWYRQDPGLGLRQIYYSMNVEVTDKGDVPEGYKVSRKEKRNFPLILESPSPNQTSLYFCASSPEGHVNEKLFFGSGTQLSVL.